The entry below gives a single TCR beta chain sequence along with its context. The antigen remains undetermined. Primed by a sample-barcoded 5' primer and a J-beta primer mix, a second PCR proceeded for about 7 to 11 cycles. Each TCR beta cDNA got a 12-nucleotide random molecular identifier. Each CDR3 protein gets one entry after TCRdb re-called the 5' RACE reads with MiXCR. The data contain roughly 800,000 distinct CDR3 sequences, roughly 64% of them singletons. The record originates from a study of blood T cells in healthy people across ages. The overall study: The capture of about one barcoded beta molecule per two T cells was achieved by template switching.

J lost 7 bases, V lost 5 bases, and 16 bases had no gene match. CDR3 length: 15 amino acids. Per the germline V gene, CDR1 is DFQATT and CDR2 is SNEGSKA (reference sequence). The study's findings and limits: Roughly linear age-related decline in beta diversity appeared, significant by age 40.

Each sample had at least 6 million PBMCs isolated. This receptor was identified in a man aged 30 to 45 in good health. The chain uses TRBV20-1 and TRBJ2-7; 8 positions agree with TRBD1. Sequenced: blood. The CDR3 sequence: CSAPSTRTGSYEQYF. CDR3 coding DNA: TGCAGTGCTCCCTCCACCCGGACAGGGTCTTATGAGCAGTACTTC.